The T cell receptor (beta chain) under discussion was sequenced for a study of CD8 T cells in Susac syndrome. Relapsing-remitting disease, either stable or active, was present in the treatment-naive patients who were the multiple sclerosis controls. Reverse transcription used roughly 0.45 to 1 ug RNA and random hexamers. Amplification of TCR beta CDR3 used immunoSEQ multiplex PCR across 54 Vbeta and 13 Jbeta. A single record per CDR3 protein comes from TCRdb applying MiXCR to the immunoSEQ multiplex PCR reads. The table records 250,000 or so distinct CDR3 sequences, about 94% of them present only once. V lost 1 base to trimming and J lost 2 bases, with 14 bases between them. Germline CDR1 DFQATT, CDR2 SNEGSKA (reference sequence). This CDR3 has 15 amino acids.

The rearrangement uses TRBV20-1 and TRBJ2-5; maybe TRBD2 (5 bases). Sequencing input: CD4+ T cells from PBMCs. The sequence was collected from a human donor with multiple sclerosis. The CDR3 DNA is TGCAGTGCTAGAGGCGTCGGGGATTGGCAAGAGACCCAGTACTTC. Its protein product is CSARGVGDWQETQYF.